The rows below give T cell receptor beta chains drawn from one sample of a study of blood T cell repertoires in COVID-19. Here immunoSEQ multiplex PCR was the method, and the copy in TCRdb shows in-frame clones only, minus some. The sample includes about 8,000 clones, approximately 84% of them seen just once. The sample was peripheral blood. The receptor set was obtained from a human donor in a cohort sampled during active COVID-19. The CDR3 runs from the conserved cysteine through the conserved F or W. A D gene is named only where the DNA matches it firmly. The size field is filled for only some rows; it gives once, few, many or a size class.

CASSPRGSGTDTQYF	TGTGCCAGCAGCCCCCGGGGTAGCGGCACAGATACGCAGTATTTT	-	-	TRBV5-8	TRBJ2-3	15
CASSPGLAGAPPVNEQFF	TGCGCCAGCAGCCCGGGACTAGCGGGAGCCCCGCCGGTCAATGAGCAGTTCTTC	TRBD2	-	TRBV5-1	TRBJ2-1	18
CASSHGLAGLNEQFF	TGTGCCAGCAGCCACGGACTAGCGGGATTGAATGAGCAGTTCTTC	TRBD2	-	TRBV7-2	TRBJ2-1	15
CASSHPTGGAGGYTF	TGTGCCAGCAGCCATCCTACAGGGGGCGCGGGGGGCTACACCTTC	TRBD1	-	TRBV4-2	TRBJ1-2	15
CASSRGQSEAFF	TGCGCCAGCAGCCGAGGACAGAGTGAAGCTTTCTTT	-	-	TRBV4-1	TRBJ1-1	12
CASSFVQGGVNTQYF	TGCGCCAGCAGCTTCGTACAGGGGGGAGTTAATACGCAGTATTTT	TRBD1	-	TRBV5-1	TRBJ2-3	15
CASSPNQAEKLFF	TGTGCCAGCAGTCCCAACCAGGCGGAAAAACTGTTTTTT	-	-	TRBV7-6	TRBJ1-4	13
CSVGQTNTGELFF	TGCAGCGTTGGACAGACGAACACCGGGGAGCTGTTTTTT	-	few	TRBV29-1	TRBJ2-2	13
CASSLEASNEQFF	TGTGCCAGCAGCTTAGAAGCTAGCAATGAGCAGTTCTTC	-	-	TRBV7-9	TRBJ2-1	13
CASSSTRTGVFGYTF	TGTGCCAGCAGCTCAACTAGGACAGGGGTCTTTGGCTACACCTTC	TRBD1	-	TRBV7-2	TRBJ1-2	15
CASSPLIGGGSPLHF	TGTGCCAGCAGCCCCTTAATTGGGGGGGGTTCACCCCTCCACTTT	-	-	TRBV7-2	TRBJ1-6	15
CAISEGATSGPVRAYTDTQYF	TGTGCCATCAGTGAGGGGGCGACTAGCGGGCCTGTAAGGGCATACACAGATACGCAGTATTTT	TRBD2	-	TRBV10-3	TRBJ2-3	21
CASSEYTRGTGELFF	TGTGCCAGCAGTGAATACACTAGAGGCACCGGGGAGCTGTTTTTT	-	-	TRBV25-1	TRBJ2-2	15
CATGKGQGHSGNTIYF	TGTGCTACAGGGAAGGGACAGGGGCACTCTGGAAACACCATATATTTT	TRBD1	-	TRBV12-5	TRBJ1-3	16
CASNLAGLSTDTQYF	TGTGCCAGCAATCTAGCGGGCCTTAGCACAGATACGCAGTATTTT	TRBD2	-	TRBV9	TRBJ2-3	15
CASSTDLGQGPSSYNEQFF	TGTGCCAGTAGTACCGACCTGGGACAGGGACCGAGCTCCTACAATGAGCAGTTCTTC	TRBD1	-	TRBV19	TRBJ2-1	19
CASGSRGSNTGELFF	TGTGCTAGTGGTTCGCGGGGCTCGAACACCGGGGAGCTGTTTTTT	-	few	TRBV12-5	TRBJ2-2	15
CASSLGAGLAKNIQYF	TGTGCCAGCAGCTTAGGGGCAGGTCTAGCCAAAAACATTCAGTACTTC	-	-	TRBV7-6	TRBJ2-4	16
CASSFEFNYGYTF	TGTGCCAGCAGCTTCGAGTTTAACTATGGCTACACCTTC	-	-	TRBV7-9	TRBJ1-2	13
CASSLGTTNTGELFF	TGCGCCAGCAGCTTGGGGACAACAAACACCGGGGAGCTGTTTTTT	-	-	TRBV5-1	TRBJ2-2	15
CASSSPVGRGNEKLFF	TGTGCCAGCAGCTCTCCGGTGGGGAGAGGGAATGAAAAACTGTTTTTT	-	once	TRBV7-9	TRBJ1-4	16
CASEPGENSGNTIYF	TGTGCCAGCGAACCAGGGGAAAACTCTGGAAACACCATATATTTT	-	-	TRBV7-9	TRBJ1-3	15
CASSLKRDNYGYTF	TGTGCCAGCAGCTTAAAGAGGGATAACTATGGCTACACCTTC	-	-	TRBV7-3	TRBJ1-2	14
CASSWSGQETQYF	TGTGCCAGTAGTTGGTCGGGGCAAGAGACCCAGTACTTC	-	-	TRBV19	TRBJ2-5	13
CASRTLRLANNEQFF	TGTGCCAGCAGAACCCTCAGACTAGCGAACAATGAGCAGTTCTTC	TRBD2	few	TRBV6-5	TRBJ2-1	15